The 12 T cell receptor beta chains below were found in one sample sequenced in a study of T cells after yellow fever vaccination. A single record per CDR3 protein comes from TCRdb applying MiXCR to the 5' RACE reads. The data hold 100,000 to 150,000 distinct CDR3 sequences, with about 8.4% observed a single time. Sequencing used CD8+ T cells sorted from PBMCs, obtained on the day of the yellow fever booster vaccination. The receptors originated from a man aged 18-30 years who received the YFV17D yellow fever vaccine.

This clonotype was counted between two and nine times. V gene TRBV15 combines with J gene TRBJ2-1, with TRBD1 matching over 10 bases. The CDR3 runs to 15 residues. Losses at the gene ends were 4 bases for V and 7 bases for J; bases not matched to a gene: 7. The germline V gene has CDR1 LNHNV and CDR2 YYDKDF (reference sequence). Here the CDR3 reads CATSTDRGPGNEQFF. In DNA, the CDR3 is TGTGCCACCAGCACAGACAGGGGGCCAGGGAATGAGCAGTTCTTC.

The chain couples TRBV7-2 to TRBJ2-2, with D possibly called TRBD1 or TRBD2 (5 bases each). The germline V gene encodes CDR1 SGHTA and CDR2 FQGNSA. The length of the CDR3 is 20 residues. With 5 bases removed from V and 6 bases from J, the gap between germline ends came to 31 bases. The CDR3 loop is CASSPQDNIRGREYPGELFF. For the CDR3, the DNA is TGTGCCAGCAGCCCCCAGGACAACATCCGGGGCAGGGAATACCCCGGGGAGCTGTTTTTT.

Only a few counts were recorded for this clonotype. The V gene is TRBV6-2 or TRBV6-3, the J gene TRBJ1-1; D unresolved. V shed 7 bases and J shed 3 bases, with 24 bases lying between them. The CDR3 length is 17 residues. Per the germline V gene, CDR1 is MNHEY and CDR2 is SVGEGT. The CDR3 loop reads CASNPSPFRNEYTEAFF. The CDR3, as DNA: TGTGCCAGCAATCCGTCCCCTTTCCGAAACGAGTACACTGAAGCTTTCTTT.

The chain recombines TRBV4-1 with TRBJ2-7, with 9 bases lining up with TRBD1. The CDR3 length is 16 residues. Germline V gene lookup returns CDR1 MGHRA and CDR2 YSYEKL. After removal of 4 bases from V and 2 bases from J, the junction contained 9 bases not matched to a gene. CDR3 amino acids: CASSPGPGQGTYEQYF. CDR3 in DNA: TGCGCCAGCAGCCCAGGGCCGGGACAGGGTACCTACGAGCAGTACTTC.

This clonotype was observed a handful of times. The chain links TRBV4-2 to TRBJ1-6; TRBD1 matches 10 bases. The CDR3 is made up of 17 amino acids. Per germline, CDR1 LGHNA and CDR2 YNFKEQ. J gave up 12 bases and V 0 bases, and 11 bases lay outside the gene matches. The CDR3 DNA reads TGTGCCAGCAGCCAAGATCAGGGTGAGGGGACAGGGGTACCCCTCCACTTT. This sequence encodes CASSQDQGEGTGVPLHF.

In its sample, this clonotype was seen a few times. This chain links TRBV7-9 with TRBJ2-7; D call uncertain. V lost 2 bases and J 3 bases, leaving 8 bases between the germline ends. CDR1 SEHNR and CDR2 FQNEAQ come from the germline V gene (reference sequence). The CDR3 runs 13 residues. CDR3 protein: CASSLRGYYEQYV. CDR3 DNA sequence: TGTGCCAGCAGCTTACGCGGTTACTACGAGCAGTACGTC.

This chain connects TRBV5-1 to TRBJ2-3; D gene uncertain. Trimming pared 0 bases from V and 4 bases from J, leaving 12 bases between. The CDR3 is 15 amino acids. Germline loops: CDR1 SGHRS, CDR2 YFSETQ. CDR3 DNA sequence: TGCGCCAGCAGCTTGGCGGCTGTGGGTCCAGATACGCAGTATTTT. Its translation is CASSLAAVGPDTQYF.

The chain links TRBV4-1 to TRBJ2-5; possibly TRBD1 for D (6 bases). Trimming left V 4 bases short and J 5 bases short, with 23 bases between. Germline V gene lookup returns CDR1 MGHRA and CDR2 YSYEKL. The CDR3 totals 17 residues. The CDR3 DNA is TGCGCCAGCAGCCTACCCCGGGACAATCAACCGAGGGAGACCCAGTACTTC. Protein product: CASSLPRDNQPRETQYF.

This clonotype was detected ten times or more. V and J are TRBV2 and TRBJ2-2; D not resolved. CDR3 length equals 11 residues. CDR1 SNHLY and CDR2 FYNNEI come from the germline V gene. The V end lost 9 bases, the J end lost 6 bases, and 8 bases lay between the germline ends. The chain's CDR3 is CASYFSGELFF. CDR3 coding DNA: TGTGCCAGTTACTTCTCCGGGGAGCTGTTTTTT.

As DNA, the CDR3 is TGTGCCAGCAGCGTAGGGGGACTGGGCACAGATACGCAGTATTTT. This gives the protein CASSVGGLGTDTQYF. V gene TRBV9 combines with J gene TRBJ2-3; possible D gene TRBD2, 6 bases. This CDR3 region has 15 residues. Trimming cost V 0 bases and J 1 base, with 9 bases left between them. CDR1 SGDLS and CDR2 YYNGEE come from the germline V gene.

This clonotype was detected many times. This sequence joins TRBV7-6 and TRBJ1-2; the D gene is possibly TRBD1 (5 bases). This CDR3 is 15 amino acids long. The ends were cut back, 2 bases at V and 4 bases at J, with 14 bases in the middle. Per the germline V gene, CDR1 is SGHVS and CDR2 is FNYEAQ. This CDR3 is CASSLRGLPSYGYTF. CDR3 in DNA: TGTGCCAGCAGCTTAAGGGGCCTTCCCTCCTATGGCTACACCTTC.

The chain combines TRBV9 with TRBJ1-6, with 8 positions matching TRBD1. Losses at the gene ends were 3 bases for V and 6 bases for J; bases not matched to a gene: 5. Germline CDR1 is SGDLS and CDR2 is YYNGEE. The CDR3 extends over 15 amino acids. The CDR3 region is CASSARDRINSPLHF. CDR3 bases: TGTGCCAGCAGCGCCAGGGACAGGATTAATTCACCCCTCCACTTT. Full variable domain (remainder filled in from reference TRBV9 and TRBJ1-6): DSGVTQTPKHLITATGQRVTLRCSPRSGDLSVYWYQQSLDQGLQFLIQYYNGEERAKGNILERFSAQQFPDLHSELNLSSLELGDSALYFCASSARDRINSPLHFGNGTRLTVT.